This T cell receptor beta chain was recorded in a study of response to subunit inactivated influenza vaccine. Notes on the study in general: Seasonal influenza vaccination, on each occasion, was suggested by the authors to recruit few new T cells.

This clonotype was seen only once. Its antigen is undetermined. Each CDR3 protein is one row after TCRdb ran MiXCR on the RT-PCR reads. The data contain approximately 310,000 distinct CDR3 sequences, roughly a fifth of them singletons. From germline, CDR1 is SGHTA and CDR2 FQGNSA. The CDR3 is 12 amino acids. Between the trimmed V and J ends, which lost 5 bases and 14 bases, there was a span of 15 bases. The sequence came from a man between 50 and 70 years old who received an inactivated influenza vaccine. The rearrangement links TRBV7-2 to TRBJ2-2, with D perhaps TRBD1 (6 bases). The material was PBMCs from blood, obtained roughly 20 months after vaccination. The CDR3 loop is CASSLETGPLFF. CDR3 DNA sequence: TGTGCCAGCAGCCTCGAGACAGGTCCCCTGTTTTTT.